Listed here are 15 T cell receptor beta chains from one sample, sequenced in a study of CD8+ T cells in alopecia areata. Extracted RNA was reverse transcribed, and the resulting cDNA served as sequencing template. TCRdb's copy holds only in-frame clones and misses some; the assay was immunoSEQ multiplex PCR. The table records roughly 170,000 clones, 50% to 70% of them present only once. This material consisted of CD4+ T cells sorted from blood, taken at week 0. All receptors come from a human donor with alopecia areata.

The rearrangement links TRBV11-3 to TRBJ2-7, with D maybe TRBD1 (6 bases). The V end lost 3 bases, the J end lost 3 bases, and 15 bases lay between the germline ends. The CDR3 is 15 residues long. Germline V gene lookup returns CDR1 SGHNT and CDR2 YENEEA. The DNA for the CDR3 is TGTGCCAGCAGCTTCAAGAACCCACAGGGCTACGAGCAGTACTTC. This sequence encodes CASSFKNPQGYEQYF.

The V call is TRBV19, the J call TRBJ2-1; D is possibly TRBD1 (6 bases). Trimming took off 0 bases at V and 4 bases at J, with 13 bases between the two ends. In germline, CDR1 is LNHDA, CDR2 SQIVND (reference sequence). The CDR3 consists of 16 residues. The CDR3 DNA is TGTGCCAGTAGTATAGATCAAAAGGGGGAATACAATGAGCAGTTCTTC. Translating it yields CASSIDQKGEYNEQFF.

This clone has more than one count but fewer than ten. The chain is built from TRBV14 and TRBJ2-4; D unresolved. V lost 1 base and J 7 bases, leaving 8 bases between the germline ends. The CDR3 extends over 13 amino acids. Germline CDR1 reads SGHDN; CDR2 reads FVKESK. CDR3 bases: TGTGCCAGCAGCCAAGGGGGAATGAACATTCAGTACTTC. Translated: CASSQGGMNIQYF.

This clone has only a few counts. The chain has TRBV21-1 and TRBJ2-3; the table calls TRBD1, which could not be checked here. TRBV21-1 is listed as a pseudogene. This CDR3 comprises 17 residues. In DNA form, the CDR3 reads TGTGCCAGCAGCCCCCGCCAACAGGGGCTGCACACAGATACGCAGTATTTT. As protein: CASSPRQQGLHTDTQYF.

The rearrangement uses TRBV5-6 and TRBJ2-5; 11 bases are a match to TRBD2. CDR1 is SGHDT and CDR2 is YYEEEE in the germline V gene. This CDR3 has 15 amino acids. V lost 0 bases, J lost 4 bases, and 2 bases stayed unmatched. The CDR3, as DNA: TGTGCCAGCAGCTTGGTAGCGGGGGGGCCAGAGACCCAGTACTTC. Amino acids: CASSLVAGGPETQYF.

This clone was detected a few times. This rearrangement joins TRBV29-1 to TRBJ1-6; D gene uncertain. Per germline, CDR1 SQVTM and CDR2 ANQGSEA. V was cut by 2 bases and J by 11 bases, with 13 bases left in between. CDR3 length: 13 residues. The CDR3 loop is CSVETDPQAPLHF. As DNA, the CDR3 is TGCAGCGTTGAAACAGACCCTCAGGCACCCCTCCACTTT.

The sample holds a few counts of this clone. The CDR3 loop is CASSAGTDTQYF. The CDR3 DNA reads TGTGCCAGCAGCGCCGGCACAGATACGCAGTATTTT. V and J are TRBV9 and TRBJ2-3; D gene uncertain. V lost 3 bases, J lost 1 base, and 3 bases lay in between. This CDR3 contains 12 residues. CDR1 and CDR2 from the germline V gene are SGDLS and YYNGEE.

The rearrangement uses TRBV7-9 and TRBJ2-7; 12 bases are shared with TRBD1. Germline trimming cut 5 bases from V and 7 bases from J; bases unmatched to any gene: 9. Germline V gene lookup returns CDR1 SEHNR and CDR2 FQNEAQ (reference sequence). The length of the CDR3 is 15 residues. CDR3 loop: CASSAWGQGAWEQYF. In nucleotides, the CDR3 is TGTGCCAGCAGCGCTTGGGGACAGGGGGCTTGGGAGCAGTACTTC.

This CDR3 reads CAWRVRRFPSTDTQYF. The CDR3 DNA sequence: TGTGCCTGGAGGGTAAGGCGGTTCCCTAGCACAGATACGCAGTATTTT. The genes are TRBV30 and TRBJ2-3; D gene unclear. Per the germline V gene, CDR1 is GTSNPN and CDR2 is SVGIG (reference sequence). CDR3 length: 16 residues. Trimming took 3 bases from V and 0 from J, leaving 16 bases between them.

A few counts support this clone. This rearrangement joins TRBV29-1 to TRBJ1-1; D remains unclear. CDR3 length equals 13 residues. Trimming left V 3 bases short and J 2 bases short, with 10 bases between. CDR1 SQVTM and CDR2 ANQGSEA come from the germline V gene. The CDR3 protein is CSVEIQINTEAFF. The DNA for the CDR3 is TGCAGCGTTGAGATCCAGATCAACACTGAAGCTTTCTTT.

The gene calls are TRBV29-1 and TRBJ2-7; maybe TRBD1 (5 bases). CDR1 and CDR2 (germline): SQVTM, ANQGSEA. The CDR3 is made up of 13 amino acids. Trimming took 4 bases from V and 3 from J, leaving 13 bases between them. The CDR3: CSVGWGRDYEQYF. For the CDR3, the DNA is TGCAGCGTTGGATGGGGCAGAGACTACGAGCAGTACTTC.

This clone was seen a few times. V is TRBV4-2 and J is TRBJ1-5; no firm D call. This CDR3 has 17 amino acids. Germline CDR1 reads LGHNA; CDR2 reads YNFKEQ. V dropped 1 base and J dropped 2 bases, with 15 bases sitting between them. The CDR3 DNA reads as TGTGCCAGCAGCCAAGCGGAGGGAGAGAAGGGCAATCAGCCCCAGCATTTT. Protein: CASSQAEGEKGNQPQHF.

The chain is built from TRBV30 and TRBJ2-2, with D perhaps TRBD1 or TRBD2 (6 bases each). Germline V gene sequence: CDR1 GTSNPN, CDR2 SVGIG (reference sequence). This CDR3 spans 15 amino acids. The V end lost 7 bases, the J end lost 1 base, and 16 bases lay between the germline ends. CDR3 coding DNA: TGTGCCTCACTTTGGGGGGCATTGAACACCGGGGAGCTGTTTTTT. Its protein is CASLWGALNTGELFF.

In its sample, this clone was seen a few times. In DNA, the CDR3 is TGCAGCGTTGGCCGGGACACCTCCCGGAGGTACTTC. Its protein product is CSVGRDTSRRYF. The chain carries TRBV29-1 and TRBJ2-7; tentative D call: TRBD1 (6 bases). Per germline, CDR1 SQVTM and CDR2 ANQGSEA. The CDR3 runs to 12 residues. Trimming shortened V by 4 bases and J by 12 bases, and 19 bases separated the two germline ends.

The chain combines TRBV29-1 with TRBJ1-2; D unclear. The ends were cut back, 6 bases at V and 3 bases at J, with 11 bases in the middle. Germline-derived CDR1 and CDR2 are SQVTM and ANQGSEA. The CDR3 sequence is 12 residues long. The DNA of the CDR3 is TGCAGCGTCAGGCCTTCAGACTATGGCTACACCTTC. Amino acids: CSVRPSDYGYTF.